This record concerns one T cell receptor beta chain sequence. The antigen remains unidentified. Investigators divided CD4+ cells into CD45RA+ naive and CD45RA-negative memory subsets. CDR3 size: 15 residues. CDR1 is LNHDA, CDR2 SQIVND, per germline (reference sequence). The germline V and J ends were trimmed by 7 bases and 10 bases, with 25 bases remaining between them. The sample belongs to a study of shared clonotypes between healthy human individuals. General observations from the study: On the whole, naive subsets had larger estimated richness than memory subsets had. Researchers sampled blood only, noting tissue repertoires likely differ.

Sorted-subset replicate PCRs used around 200 ng of genomic DNA. This amount corresponded to about 30,000 T cell genomes. TCRdb keeps only in-frame clones here, not all; method: immunoSEQ multiplex PCR. The sample has some 1,100,000 clones; 70% to 80% are singletons. Material for sequencing was memory CD4+ T cells from PBMCs. Subset: CD45RA-negative fraction. The chain recombines TRBV19 with TRBJ1-1; D is unresolved. This clonotype was obtained from a man younger than 35 in good health. Some clones in this sample may be carry-over from other donors' samples. For the CDR3, the DNA is TGTGCCAGTACGATAGGGTGGCAGCCCGATAATGGAGCTTTCTTT. Translation: CASTIGWQPDNGAFF. Using reference TRBV19 and TRBJ1-1 for the parts outside the CDR3, the full variable domain is DGGITQSPKYLFRKEGQNVTLSCEQNLNHDAMYWYRQDPGQGLRLIYYSQIVNDFQKGDIAEGYSVSREKKESFPLTVTSAQKNPTAFYLCASTIGWQPDNGAFFGQGTRLTVV.